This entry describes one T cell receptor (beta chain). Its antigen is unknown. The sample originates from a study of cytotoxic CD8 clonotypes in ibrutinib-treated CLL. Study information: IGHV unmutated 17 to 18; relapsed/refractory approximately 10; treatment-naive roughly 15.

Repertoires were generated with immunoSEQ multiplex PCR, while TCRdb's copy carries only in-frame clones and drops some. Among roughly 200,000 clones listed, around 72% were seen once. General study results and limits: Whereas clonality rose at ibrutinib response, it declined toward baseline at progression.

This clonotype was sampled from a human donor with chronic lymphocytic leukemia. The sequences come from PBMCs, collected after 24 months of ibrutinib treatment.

Here the CDR3 reads CASSRETGNKAGELFF. CDR3 sequence (DNA): TGTGCCAGCAGTCGGGAGACAGGGAATAAAGCCGGGGAGCTGTTTTTT. J is TRBJ2-2 and V is TRBV2; D is possibly TRBD1 (7 bases). This CDR3 is 16 amino acids long. Germline assignment: CDR1 SNHLY and CDR2 FYNNEI. The germline V and J ends were trimmed by 5 bases and 6 bases, with 19 bases remaining between them.